The 9 T cell receptor beta chains given below trace back to one sample, sequenced in a study of CD8+CD57+ T cells in acquired aplastic anemia. According to the study, genomic DNA was the template for TCR beta VDJ and CDR3 profiling. TCRdb re-analysed the reads in MiXCR, keeping a single row per CDR3 protein. The sample gives roughly 130,000 distinct CDR3 sequences, over 45% of which show up once; 2% to 3% is in the top ten. The sequenced sample consisted of sorted CD4+, CD8+, or CD8+CD57+ T cells (not recorded which) from PBMCs. These receptors all stem from a human donor in good health, serving as a control.

The chain carries TRBV19 and TRBJ1-1, with 9 bases matching TRBD1. This CDR3 spans 11 amino acids. J was trimmed by 8 bases and V by 6 bases; bases with no gene match: 1. Per germline, CDR1 LNHDA and CDR2 SQIVND (reference sequence). The CDR3 region has the DNA TGTGCCAGTAGAGGGACAGGGGAAGCTTTCTTT. Translated: CASRGTGEAFF. Based on the CDR3 plus reference TRBV19 and TRBJ1-1, the full variable domain is DGGITQSPKYLFRKEGQNVTLSCEQNLNHDAMYWYRQDPGQGLRLIYYSQIVNDFQKGDIAEGYSVSREKKESFPLTVTSAQKNPTAFYLCASRGTGEAFFGQGTRLTVV.

This clonotype was recorded many times. CDR3 sequence reads: CASSVSPDTQYF. The CDR3 DNA is TGCGCCAGCAGCGTCAGCCCGGATACGCAGTATTTT. This sequence joins TRBV5-1 and TRBJ2-3; D gene unclear. The CDR3 is 12 amino acids. The V gene lost 4 bases and the J gene lost 6 bases, with 9 bases spanning the gap. The germline gives CDR1 SGHRS, CDR2 YFSETQ.

In DNA form, the CDR3 reads TGCGCCAGCAGTGAGAATCAAGATACGCAGTATTTT. The encoded protein is CASSENQDTQYF. This chain links TRBV10-1 with TRBJ2-3, with D uncertain. Trimming stripped 2 bases from V and 5 bases from J, with 5 bases between. The germline V gene encodes CDR1 WNHNN and CDR2 SYGVQD (reference sequence). This CDR3 region has 12 residues.

A few counts support this clonotype. This chain links TRBV15 with TRBJ2-7; 8 bases fit TRBD2. Germline V CDR1 and CDR2: LNHNV, YYDKDF (reference sequence). V dropped 0 bases and J dropped 9; count of bases not matched to a gene: 10. This CDR3 comprises 15 residues. The CDR3 region has the DNA TGTGCCACCAGCAGAGATCGGGCCAGCGGGAGAGTGCAGTACTTC. Translation: CATSRDRASGRVQYF.

Regarding this clonotype: The CDR3 does not end in the conserved phenylalanine or tryptophan, so this is likely a read error. The chain uses TRBV14 and TRBJ1-2, with TRBD1 as a possible D gene (5 bases). Germline V gene lookup returns CDR1 SGHDN and CDR2 FVKESK. This CDR3 region has 15 residues. The CDR3 here is CASSQAQGAVYGYTL. Written as DNA, the CDR3 is TGCGCCAGCAGCCAAGCACAAGGGGCAGTCTATGGCTACACCCTC.

Comment on this clonotype: A much larger clone differs by one base, so this may be a read error. J is TRBJ2-7 and V is TRBV30; TRBD2 aligns across 7 bases. V gave up 0 bases and J gave up 6 bases; unmatched junction bases: 5. Looked up from germline, CDR1 is GTSNPN and CDR2 is SVGIG (reference sequence). The CDR3 runs to 13 residues. CDR3 DNA: TGTGCCTGGAGTGTCGGGGGGAACGCCGAGCAGTACTTC. This encodes CAWSVGGNAEQYF.

This rearrangement joins TRBV20-1 to TRBJ1-5; no reliable D call. CDR3 length equals 14 residues. Trimming took off 0 bases at V and 0 bases at J, with 6 bases between the two ends. The germline V gene encodes CDR1 DFQATT and CDR2 SNEGSKA (reference sequence). In DNA form, the CDR3 reads TGCAGTGCTAGAGAGGCGGATAGCAATCAGCCCCAGCATTTT. Translated: CSAREADSNQPQHF.

The chain combines TRBV12-3 or TRBV12-4 with TRBJ1-6; D gene unclear. This CDR3 region has 12 residues. V lost 3 bases to trimming and J lost 9 bases, with 6 bases between them. In nucleotides, the CDR3 is TGTGCCAGCAGTTTCCCTCTTTCACCCCTCCACTTT. Translated, it gives CASSFPLSPLHF.

This clonotype was found many times. The gene calls are TRBV11-2 and TRBJ1-2; tentative D call: TRBD1 (5 bases). V lost 2 bases and J lost 0, with 13 bases in between. This CDR3 contains 16 residues. The germline gives CDR1 SGHAT, CDR2 FQNNGV. DNA of the CDR3: TGTGCCAGCAGCTTACTAGCGGGGCCTACTAACTATGGCTACACCTTC. Protein: CASSLLAGPTNYGYTF.